This TCR beta chain derives from a study of post-analysis software for immune sequencing data. Overall study findings and caveats: There were four or five TRBV segments more frequent in patients than controls, and TRBV5-6, TRBV5-1 and TRBV20-1 were among them.

On this clonotype itself: What it binds is unknown.

Germline trimming cut 4 bases from V and 4 bases from J; bases unmatched to any gene: 7. The CDR3 runs 14 residues. Per the germline V gene, CDR1 is DFQATT and CDR2 is SNEGSKA (reference sequence). Every TCR beta cDNA library bore unique molecular identifiers. Each batch of roughly 0.9 to 10 million T cells produced a few hundred thousand cDNA molecules. MiXCR, applied by TCRdb to the PCR reads, yields one record per CDR3 protein. The data show 350,000 to 500,000 distinct CDR3 sequences, with 35% to 45% seen just once and about 7.6% held by the top ten. V and J are TRBV20-1 and TRBJ1-2; 9 positions agree with TRBD1. This sequence was found in a girl aged 2-9 years with multiple sclerosis. Input material: blood. CDR3 amino acids: CSANDRGTLYGYTF. The CDR3 nucleotides are TGCAGTGCTAACGACAGGGGGACGCTCTATGGCTACACCTTC.